The clone carrying this TCR beta chain was observed a single time. Its antigen is unidentified. These data are taken from a study of siplizumab effects on memory and regulatory T cells. The study's findings and limits: Most alloreactive clones went unmapped to unstimulated subsets; only a minor fraction mapped. Confirmation was lacking for the suppressive function of proliferating Tregs derived from siplizumab cultures. Naive T cells, seemingly more diverse than memory cells, seemed major alloresponse contributors.

Method: immunoSEQ multiplex PCR; TCRdb's copy keeps in-frame clones and lacks some. The sample carries some 120,000 clones, around 94% recorded once. CDR1 and CDR2 from the germline V gene are LGHNA and YNFKEQ. The CDR3 totals 13 residues. V was cut by 0 bases and J by 9 bases, with 11 bases left in between. The TCR sequence derives from a human donor in good health. This rearrangement joins TRBV4-2 to TRBJ1-2; a weak D match, TRBD1 (5 bases). The specimen was non-Treg CD4+ T cells sorted from blood. CDR3 in DNA: TGTGCCAGCAGCCAAGAAGGGGAGGGCAGCTACACCTTC. Translated, it gives CASSQEGEGSYTF.